The sequence of this TCR beta chain was determined in a study of CD8 T cells in ankylosing spondylitis. TCRdb called the 5' RACE reads again in MiXCR, with one record for every CDR3 protein. The sample lists approximately 260,000 distinct CDR3 sequences; 8.6% were seen once. At least ten counts were recorded for this clonotype. The germline gives CDR1 MNHEY, CDR2 SMNVEV (reference sequence). This CDR3 region has 19 residues. Germline trimming cut 5 bases from V and 4 bases from J; bases unmatched to any gene: 16. V is TRBV27 and J is TRBJ2-1; 11 positions agree with TRBD1. Specimen: blood, either unsorted or a sorted T cell fraction (not recorded which). The origin of this receptor is a male donor with ankylosing spondylitis or in good health (not recorded which). The CDR3 coding sequence is TGTGCCAGCAGTCGAGGGGGGACAGGGGGGGGATTTAAATACAATGAGCAGTTCTTC. It yields the protein CASSRGGTGGGFKYNEQFF.